The clone carrying this T cell receptor (beta chain) was detected once. No antigen is known for it. Repeated repertoire sampling spanned the course of chemoradiotherapy. The sample originates from a study of chemoradiotherapy in HPV16-positive cancers. General study points: HPV-specific T cells were functionally defined from only two HPV16-positive patients. Better recurrence-free survival went with HPV-responsive T-cell expansion in HPV16-positive patients. Candidate HPV-specific clones and E7-related TCR motifs grew in tumor during treatment.

Generated by immunoSEQ multiplex PCR, the TCRdb table keeps only in-frame clones and is missing some. Of more than 9,500 clones detected, approximately 78% appear once; the ten largest clones hold 2% to 2.5%. There are 16 residues in the CDR3. The V end was cut by 4 bases, the J end by 5 bases, with 18 bases between. CDR1 MGHRA and CDR2 YSYEKL come from the germline V gene. The sequence was collected from a human donor with HPV-associated anogenital cancer. The chain combines TRBV4-1 with TRBJ1-5, with no clear D. This material was obtained from a patient who underwent chemoradiotherapy. CDR3: CASSPIWVLPYQPQHF. Here the CDR3 DNA reads TGCGCCAGCAGCCCCATCTGGGTACTCCCTTATCAGCCCCAGCATTTT.